This TCR beta chain was profiled in a study of shared clonotypes between healthy human individuals. V was pared by 8 bases and J by 7 bases, with 15 bases between. This CDR3 has 13 amino acids. The germline V gene has CDR1 MNHEY and CDR2 SMNVEV (reference sequence). Method: immunoSEQ multiplex PCR; TCRdb's copy keeps in-frame clones and lacks some. The repertoire holds 2 million to 2.5 million clones, with more than 85% as singletons. CD45RO-negative CD8 cells positively selected for CCR7 made up the naive population, which excluded terminally differentiated effector memory CD45RA+ cells. The chain employs TRBV27 and TRBJ1-5; D is perhaps TRBD1 (5 bases). The TCR comes from a man between 18 and 35 years old in good health. Some clones in this sample may be carry-over from other donors' samples. The sample was naive CD8+ T cells from PBMCs. The CDR3: CASRPGPGQPQHF. CDR3 bases: TGTGCCAGCCGTCCGGGACCAGGACAGCCCCAGCATTTT.